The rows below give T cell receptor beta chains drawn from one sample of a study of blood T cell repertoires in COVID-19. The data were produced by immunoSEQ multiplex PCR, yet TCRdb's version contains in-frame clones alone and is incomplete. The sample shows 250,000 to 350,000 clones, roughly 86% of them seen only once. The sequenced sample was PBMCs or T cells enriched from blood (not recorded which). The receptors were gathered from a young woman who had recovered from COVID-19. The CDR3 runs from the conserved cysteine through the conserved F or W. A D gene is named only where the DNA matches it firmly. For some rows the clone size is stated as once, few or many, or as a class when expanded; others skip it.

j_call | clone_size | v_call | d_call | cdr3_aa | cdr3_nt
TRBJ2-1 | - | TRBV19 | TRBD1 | CASSQGTGWDNEQFF | TGTGCCAGTAGTCAAGGGACAGGGTGGGACAATGAGCAGTTCTTC
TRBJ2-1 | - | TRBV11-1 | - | CASSFASSYNEQFF | TGTGCCAGCAGCTTCGCTAGCTCCTACAATGAGCAGTTCTTC
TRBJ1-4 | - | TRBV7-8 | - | CASSLRQRLTNEKLFF | TGTGCCAGCAGCCTACGACAGCGATTGACTAATGAAAAACTGTTTTTT
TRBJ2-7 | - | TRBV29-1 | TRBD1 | CSVGVPGQRYEQYF | TGCAGCGTTGGAGTCCCGGGACAGAGATACGAGCAGTACTTC
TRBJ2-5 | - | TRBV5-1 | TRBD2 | CASSYLLGRGQETQYF | TGCGCCAGCAGCTACCTTTTAGGGAGGGGTCAAGAGACCCAGTACTTC
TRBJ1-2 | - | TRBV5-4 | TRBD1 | CASSGGQDPYGYTF | TGTGCCAGCAGCGGAGGACAGGACCCTTATGGCTACACCTTC
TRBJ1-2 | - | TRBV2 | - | CASSDEGSYGYTF | TGTGCCAGCAGTGATGAGGGTTCCTATGGCTACACCTTC
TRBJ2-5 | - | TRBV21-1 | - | CGRQGQETQYF | TGTGGGCGGCAGGGGCAAGAGACCCAGTACTTC
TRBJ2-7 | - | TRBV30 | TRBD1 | CAYGQGFYEQYF | TGTGCTTATGGACAGGGTTTTTACGAGCAGTACTTC
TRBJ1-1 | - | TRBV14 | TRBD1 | CASSQAGTGLLGTEAFF | TGTGCCAGCAGCCAAGCGGGGACAGGGCTCCTGGGCACTGAAGCTTTCTTT
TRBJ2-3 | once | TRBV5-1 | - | CASSPDRDWDTQYF | TGCGCCAGCAGCCCGGACAGAGATTGGGATACGCAGTATTTT
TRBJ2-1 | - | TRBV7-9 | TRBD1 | CASSHRDSLYNEQFF | TGTGCCAGCAGCCATCGGGACAGTCTTTACAATGAGCAGTTCTTC
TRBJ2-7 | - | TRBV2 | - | CASRWELDGYEQYF | TGTGCCAGCAGATGGGAGCTCGATGGTTACGAGCAGTACTTC
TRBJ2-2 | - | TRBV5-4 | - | CASSRREGNTGELFF | TGTGCCAGCAGCCGTCGCGAGGGGAACACCGGGGAGCTGTTTTTT
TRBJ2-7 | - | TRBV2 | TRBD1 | CASRGDRGPYEQYF | TGTGCCAGCAGGGGGGACAGGGGGCCGTACGAGCAGTACTTC
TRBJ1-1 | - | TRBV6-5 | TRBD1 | CASSYSSGGWTEAFF | TGTGCCAGCAGTTACTCCTCAGGGGGGTGGACTGAAGCTTTCTTT
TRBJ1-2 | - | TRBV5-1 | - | CASSLSVGAEGYTF | TGCGCCAGCAGCTTGTCTGTAGGGGCGGAAGGCTACACCTTC
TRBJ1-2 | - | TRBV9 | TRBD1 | CASRTGIGYTF | TGTGCCAGCAGGACAGGGATCGGCTACACCTTC
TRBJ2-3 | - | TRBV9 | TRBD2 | CASSPRGGPADTQYF | TGTGCCAGCAGCCCGCGGGGGGGCCCTGCAGATACGCAGTATTTT
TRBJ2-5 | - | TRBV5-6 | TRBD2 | CASSIGLAGGRETQYF | TGTGCCAGCAGCATAGGACTAGCGGGGGGGCGAGAGACCCAGTACTTC
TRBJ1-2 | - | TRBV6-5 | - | CASSYNRGDYGYTF | TGTGCCAGCAGCTACAATCGGGGTGACTATGGCTACACCTTC
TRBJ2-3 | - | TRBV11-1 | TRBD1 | CASKGQGSDTQYF | TGTGCCAGCAAGGGACAGGGTTCAGATACGCAGTATTTT
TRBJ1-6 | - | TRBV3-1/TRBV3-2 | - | CASSQGQGGLTSPLHF | TGTGCCAGCAGCCAAGGGCAGGGAGGTCTCACTTCACCCCTCCACTTT
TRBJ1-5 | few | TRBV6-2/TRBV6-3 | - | CASSLRGSNQPQHF | TGTGCCAGCAGTTTACGGGGGAGCAATCAGCCCCAGCATTTT
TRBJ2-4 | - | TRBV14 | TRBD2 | CASSPGLAGAEAPRVIQYF | TGTGCCAGCAGCCCCGGACTAGCGGGGGCCGAGGCCCCCAGGGTCATTCAGTACTTC
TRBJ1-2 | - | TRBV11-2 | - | CASSPDRNYGYTF | TGTGCCAGCAGCCCAGACAGGAACTATGGCTACACCTTC
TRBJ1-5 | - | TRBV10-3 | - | CATQDYSNQPQHF | TGTGCCACCCAGGATTATAGCAATCAGCCCCAGCATTTT
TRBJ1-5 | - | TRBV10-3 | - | CAISESEGQPQHF | TGTGCCATCAGTGAGTCTGAGGGTCAGCCCCAGCATTTT
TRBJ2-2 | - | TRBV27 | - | CASSSRVNTGELFF | TGTGCCAGCAGTTCCAGGGTCAACACCGGGGAGCTGTTTTTT
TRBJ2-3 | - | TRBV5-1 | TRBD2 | CASSLNGGSTDTQYF | TGCGCCAGCAGCTTAAACGGGGGGAGCACAGATACGCAGTATTTT
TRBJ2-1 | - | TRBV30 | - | CAWSVGAASYNEQFF | TGTGCCTGGAGTGTGGGAGCGGCTTCCTACAATGAGCAGTTCTTC
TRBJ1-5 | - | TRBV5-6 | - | CASSFAGSNQPQHF | TGTGCCAGCAGCTTTGCGGGAAGCAATCAGCCCCAGCATTTT
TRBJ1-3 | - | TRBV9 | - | CASSYNSGNTIYF | TGTGCCAGCAGCTATAACTCTGGAAACACCATATATTTT
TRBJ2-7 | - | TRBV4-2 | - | CASSRLRDEQYF | TGTGCCAGCAGCCGCCTCAGGGACGAGCAGTACTTC
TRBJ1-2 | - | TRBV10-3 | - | CAISESIDSSYGYTF | TGTGCCATCAGTGAGTCTATAGACAGTTCCTATGGCTACACCTTC
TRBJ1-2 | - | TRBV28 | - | CASTRAGVNYGYTF | TGTGCCAGCACCAGAGCAGGGGTTAACTATGGCTACACCTTC
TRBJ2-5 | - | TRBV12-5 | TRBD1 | CASGFEQGAPLETQYF | TGTGCTAGTGGTTTTGAACAGGGGGCGCCCCTTGAGACCCAGTACTTC
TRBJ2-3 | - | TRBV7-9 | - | CATNPKRGGSTDTQYF | TGTGCCACCAACCCGAAGAGGGGGGGGTCCACAGATACGCAGTATTTT
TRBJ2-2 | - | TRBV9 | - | CASSVATNTGELFF | TGTGCCAGCAGCGTAGCTACTAACACCGGGGAGCTGTTTTTT
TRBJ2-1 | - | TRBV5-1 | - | CASSLSPGVSDEQFF | TGCGCCAGCAGCTTGTCGCCAGGGGTGAGCGATGAGCAGTTCTTC
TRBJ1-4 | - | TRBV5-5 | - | CASSLHGQLEGEKLFF | TGTGCCAGCAGCTTGCACGGACAGTTAGAAGGGGAAAAACTGTTTTTT
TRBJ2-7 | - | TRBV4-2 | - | CASSQDPTYEQYF | TGTGCCAGCAGCCAAGATCCTACCTACGAGCAGTACTTC